One sample yielded the 14 T cell receptor beta chains listed below, sequenced in a study of spatial heterogeneity in lung cancer. Study-level findings and limits: Counts of expanded alpha and beta TCRs within tumors tracked the tumor nonsynonymous mutation count.

Their antigens remain unidentified. TCRdb itself ran the 5' RACE reads through MiXCR, one entry per CDR3 protein. Of about 15,000 distinct CDR3 sequences in the sample, about 7% were seen once. Specified time point: sample taken at primary tumor resection. The sample in question was lung tumor tissue, obtained at surgery. The receptors come from a male donor with early-stage non-small cell lung cancer.

This clonotype was recorded at least ten times. The chain couples TRBV20-1 to TRBJ2-5, with 8 nucleotides matching TRBD1. This CDR3 is 13 amino acids long. Trimming took 6 bases from V and 7 from J; bases not matched to a gene: 10. Germline-derived CDR1 and CDR2 are DFQATT and SNEGSKA (reference sequence). DNA for the CDR3: TGCAGTGCCACCTCGACAGGGGAATCGACCCAGTACTTC. Protein product: CSATSTGESTQYF.

The rearrangement joins TRBV5-1 to TRBJ2-7; D not resolved. Germline lookup yields CDR1 SGHRS and CDR2 YFSETQ. With 0 bases removed from V and 3 bases from J, the gap between germline ends came to 10 bases. The CDR3 runs 14 residues. The CDR3 here is CASSLVVGDYEQYF. The CDR3 DNA is TGCGCCAGCAGCTTGGTCGTCGGAGACTACGAGCAGTACTTC. The whole variable domain, remainder taken from reference TRBV5-1 and TRBJ2-7, is KAGVTQTPRYLIKTRGQQVTLSCSPISGHRSVSWYQQTPGQGLQFLFEYFSETQRNKGNFPGRFSGRQFSNSRSEMNVSTLELGDSALYLCASSLVVGDYEQYFGPGTRLTVT.

This clonotype has at least ten counts. The genes are TRBV20-1 and TRBJ1-6; TRBD1 matches at 7 bases. J was trimmed by 7 bases and V by 6 bases; bases with no gene match: 12. CDR3 size: 15 residues. CDR1 DFQATT and CDR2 SNEGSKA come from the germline V gene (reference sequence). The DNA of the CDR3 is TGCAGTGCGAACACCAGGGACAGCCGAAATTCACCCCTCCACTTT. As protein: CSANTRDSRNSPLHF.

This chain uses TRBV2 with TRBJ2-5; D is unresolved. Per the germline V gene, CDR1 is SNHLY and CDR2 is FYNNEI. V lost 1 base and J 5 bases, leaving 5 bases between the germline ends. The CDR3 has 12 amino acids. CDR3: CASSEGAETQYF. CDR3 DNA: TGTGCCAGCAGTGAAGGGGCTGAGACCCAGTACTTC.

The chain employs TRBV20-1 and TRBJ2-3, with unresolved D. The CDR3 runs to 14 residues. V lost 0 bases to trimming and J lost 2 bases, with 9 bases between them. Germline CDR1 and CDR2: DFQATT and SNEGSKA (reference sequence). CDR3 in DNA: TGCAGTGCTAGAGACCCTAGAATCACAGATACGCAGTATTTT. Translating gives CSARDPRITDTQYF.

This clonotype was picked up many times. The chain couples TRBV7-2 to TRBJ2-3; D gene unclear. The V and J ends lost 5 bases and 5 bases respectively, with 11 bases between them. CDR3 size: 13 residues. CDR1 and CDR2 (germline): SGHTA, FQGNSA. CDR3 amino acids: CASSHTALDTQYF. DNA for the CDR3: TGTGCCAGCAGCCATACTGCTCTAGATACGCAGTATTTT.

This chain links TRBV4-1 with TRBJ1-2, with unresolved D. Trimming stripped 0 bases from V and 4 bases from J, with 15 bases between. This CDR3 is 16 amino acids long. The germline gives CDR1 MGHRA, CDR2 YSYEKL. DNA of the CDR3: TGCGCCAGCAGCCAAGATGATAACCAGAGTGGCTATGGCTACACCTTC. It encodes CASSQDDNQSGYGYTF.

The J gene is TRBJ2-5, the V gene TRBV7-2; 10 nucleotides match TRBD2. J was trimmed by 2 bases and V by 5 bases; bases with no gene match: 11. CDR1 is SGHTA and CDR2 is FQGNSA in the germline V gene. This CDR3 spans 17 amino acids. CDR3: CASSNLRWTSGQETQYF. In nucleotides, the CDR3 is TGTGCCAGCAGCAACTTGCGGTGGACTAGCGGACAAGAGACCCAGTACTTC.

This clonotype was detected many times. J is TRBJ2-3 and V is TRBV12-3 or TRBV12-4; TRBD2 is a possible D gene (6 bases). Trimming removed 11 bases from V and 3 bases from J, with 15 bases in between. The CDR3 runs 13 residues. CDR3 amino acids: CAAGKEGTDTQYF. Written as DNA, the CDR3 is TGTGCCGCGGGGAAGGAAGGGACAGATACGCAGTATTTT.

With regard to this clonotype: A much larger clone differs from this one at a single base, so this may be a read error. This chain joins TRBV10-3 and TRBJ2-3, with D unresolved. From germline, CDR1 is ENHRY and CDR2 SYGVKD. The CDR3 contains 14 residues. CDR3 region: CAISEGWETDTLYF. The CDR3 nucleotides read TGTGCCATCAGTGAAGGCTGGGAAACAGATACGCTGTATTTT.

This chain joins TRBV20-1 and TRBJ2-5; 10 positions match TRBD2. V was clipped by 3 bases and J by 4 bases; unmatched bases: 14. The CDR3 is 17 residues long. Germline V lookup: CDR1 DFQATT, CDR2 SNEGSKA (reference sequence). DNA for the CDR3: TGCAGTGCTAGGCGTCCTGGCGGAGCGGGGGGGCTAGAGACCCAGTACTTC. This encodes CSARRPGGAGGLETQYF.

The chain joins TRBV12-5 to TRBJ2-3; D perhaps matches TRBD2 (6 bases). V was clipped by 0 bases and J by 2 bases, with 18 bases between them. CDR3 size: 18 residues. Germline V CDR1 and CDR2: LGHNT, FRNRAP. The CDR3 protein is CASGLVRDGSTDTDTQYF. The CDR3 nucleotides are TGTGCTAGTGGTTTGGTACGGGACGGGAGTACCGACACAGATACGCAGTATTTT.

This clonotype was observed at least ten times. The CDR3 reads CSAIKSGHYNEQFF. In DNA, the CDR3 is TGCAGTGCCATAAAGAGCGGGCATTACAATGAGCAGTTCTTC. The chain uses TRBV20-1 and TRBJ2-1; tentatively, D is TRBD2 (6 bases). The V end was cut by 6 bases, the J end by 4 bases, with 16 bases between. The germline V gene encodes CDR1 DFQATT and CDR2 SNEGSKA (reference sequence). The CDR3 is made up of 14 amino acids.

This clonotype has more than one count but fewer than ten. The chain couples TRBV9 to TRBJ1-2; D may be TRBD1 (5 bases). The CDR3 has 16 residues. Deletions cut 0 bases from V and 0 bases from J, with 12 bases between. Germline V CDR1 and CDR2: SGDLS, YYNGEE. As DNA, the CDR3 is TGTGCCAGCAGCGTAGCGACGGGACCTCCTAACTATGGCTACACCTTC. Translation gives CASSVATGPPNYGYTF.